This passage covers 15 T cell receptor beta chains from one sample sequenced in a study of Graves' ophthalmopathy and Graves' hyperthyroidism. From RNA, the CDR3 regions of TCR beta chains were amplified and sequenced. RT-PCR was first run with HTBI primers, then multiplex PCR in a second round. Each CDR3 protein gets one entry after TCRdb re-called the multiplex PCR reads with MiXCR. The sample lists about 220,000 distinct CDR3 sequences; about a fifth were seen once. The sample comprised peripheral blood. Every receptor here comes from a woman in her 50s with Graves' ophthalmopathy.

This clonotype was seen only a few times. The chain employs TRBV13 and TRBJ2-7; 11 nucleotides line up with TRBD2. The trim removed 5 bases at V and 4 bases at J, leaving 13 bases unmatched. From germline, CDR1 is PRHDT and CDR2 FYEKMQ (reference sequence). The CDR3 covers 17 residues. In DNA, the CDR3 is TGTGCCAGCAGCGGCGGGTCGACTAGCGGGAAGGTATACGAGCAGTACTTC. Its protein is CASSGGSTSGKVYEQYF.

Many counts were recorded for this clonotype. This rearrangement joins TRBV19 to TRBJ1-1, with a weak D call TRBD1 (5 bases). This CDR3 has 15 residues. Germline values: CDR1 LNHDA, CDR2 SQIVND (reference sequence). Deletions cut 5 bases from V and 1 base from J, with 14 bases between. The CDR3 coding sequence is TGTGCCAGTAGTCCGACAGAACGGCCGAACACTGAAGCTTTCTTT. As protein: CASSPTERPNTEAFF.

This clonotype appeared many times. In DNA form, the CDR3 reads TGTGCCAGCAGTTCTCCCCCGGGACAGGGGTCCTACGAGCAGTACTTC. Translated: CASSSPPGQGSYEQYF. The rearrangement joins TRBV28 to TRBJ2-7; TRBD1 aligns across 10 bases. In germline, CDR1 is MDHEN, CDR2 SYDVKM. The V segment lost 4 bases and the J segment 1 base; nucleotides outside the gene matches: 7. The CDR3 has 16 residues.

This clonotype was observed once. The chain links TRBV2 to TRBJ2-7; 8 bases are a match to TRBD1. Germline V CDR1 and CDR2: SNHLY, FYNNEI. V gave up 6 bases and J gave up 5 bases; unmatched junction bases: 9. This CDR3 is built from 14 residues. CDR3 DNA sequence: TGTGCCAGCAGCCGACAGGGGCGGTGGGACGAGCAGTACTTC. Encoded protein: CASSRQGRWDEQYF.

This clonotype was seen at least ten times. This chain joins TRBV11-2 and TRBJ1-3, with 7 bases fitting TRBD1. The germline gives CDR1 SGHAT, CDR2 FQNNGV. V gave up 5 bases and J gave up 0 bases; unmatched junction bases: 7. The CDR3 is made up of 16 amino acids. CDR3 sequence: CASSRNRGYSGNTIYF. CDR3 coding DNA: TGTGCCAGCAGCCGCAACAGGGGATACTCTGGAAACACCATATATTTT.

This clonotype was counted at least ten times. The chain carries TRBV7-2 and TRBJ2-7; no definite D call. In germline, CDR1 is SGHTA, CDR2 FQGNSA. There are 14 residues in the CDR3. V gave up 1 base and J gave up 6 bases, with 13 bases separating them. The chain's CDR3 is CASSLEPTVGEQYF. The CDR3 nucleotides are TGTGCCAGCAGCTTAGAACCCACCGTGGGCGAGCAGTACTTC. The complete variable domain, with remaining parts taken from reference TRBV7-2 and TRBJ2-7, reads GAGVSQSPSNKVTEKGKDVELRCDPISGHTALYWYRQSLGQGLEFLIYFQGNSAPDKSGLPSDRFSAERTGGSVSTLTIQRTQQEDSAVYLCASSLEPTVGEQYFGPGTRLTVT.

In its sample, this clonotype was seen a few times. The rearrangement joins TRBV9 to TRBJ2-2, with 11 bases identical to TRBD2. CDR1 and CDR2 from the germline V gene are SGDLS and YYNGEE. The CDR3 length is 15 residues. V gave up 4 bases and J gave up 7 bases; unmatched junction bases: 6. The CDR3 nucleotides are TGTGCCAGCAGCCTCAGGGGGACTAGCGGCGGGGAGCTGTTTTTT. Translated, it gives CASSLRGTSGGELFF.

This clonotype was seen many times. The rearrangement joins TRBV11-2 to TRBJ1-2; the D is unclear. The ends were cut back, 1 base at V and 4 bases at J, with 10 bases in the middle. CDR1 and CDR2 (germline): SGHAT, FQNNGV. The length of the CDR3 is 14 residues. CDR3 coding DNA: TGTGCCAGCAGCTTAGTGATGGCCGCCTATGGCTACACCTTC. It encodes CASSLVMAAYGYTF. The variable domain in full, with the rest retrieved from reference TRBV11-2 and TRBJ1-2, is EAGVAQSPRYKIIEKRQSVAFWCNPISGHATLYWYQQILGQGPKLLIQFQNNGVVDDSQLPKDRFSAERLKGVDSTLKIQPAKLEDSAVYLCASSLVMAAYGYTFGSGTRLTVV.

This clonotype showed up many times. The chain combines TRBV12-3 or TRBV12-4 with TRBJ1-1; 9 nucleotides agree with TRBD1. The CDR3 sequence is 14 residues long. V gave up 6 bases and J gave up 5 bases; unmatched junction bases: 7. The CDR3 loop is CASSKTGGLTEAFF. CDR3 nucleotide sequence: TGTGCCAGCAGCAAGACAGGGGGATTGACTGAAGCTTTCTTT.

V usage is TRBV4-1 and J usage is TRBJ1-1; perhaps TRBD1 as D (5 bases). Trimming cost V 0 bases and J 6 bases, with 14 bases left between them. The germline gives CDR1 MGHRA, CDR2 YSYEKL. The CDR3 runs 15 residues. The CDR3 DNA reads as TGCGCCAGCAGCCAAGAGGCCAGGGCATTCTCTGAAGCTTTCTTT. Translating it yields CASSQEARAFSEAFF.

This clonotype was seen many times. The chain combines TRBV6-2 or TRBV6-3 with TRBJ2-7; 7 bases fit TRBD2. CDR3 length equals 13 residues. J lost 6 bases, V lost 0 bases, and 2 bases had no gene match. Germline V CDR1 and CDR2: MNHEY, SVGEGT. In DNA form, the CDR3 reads TGTGCCAGCAGTTACTCGGGAGGGGTCGAGCAGTACTTC. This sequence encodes CASSYSGGVEQYF.

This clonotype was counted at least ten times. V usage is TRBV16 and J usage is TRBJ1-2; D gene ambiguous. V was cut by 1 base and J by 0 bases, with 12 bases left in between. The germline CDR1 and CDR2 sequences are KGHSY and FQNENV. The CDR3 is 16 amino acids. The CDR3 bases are TGTGCCAGCAGCCAATTCGCTGGGAACACTAACTATGGCTACACCTTC. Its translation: CASSQFAGNTNYGYTF.

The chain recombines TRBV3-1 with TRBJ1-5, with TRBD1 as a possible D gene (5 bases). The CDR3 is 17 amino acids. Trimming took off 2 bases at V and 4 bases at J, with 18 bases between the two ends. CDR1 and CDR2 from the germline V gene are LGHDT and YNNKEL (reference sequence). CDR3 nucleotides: TGTGCCAGCAGCCAAACTGGCTCGGGGGTTAGGAATCAGCCCCAGCATTTT. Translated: CASSQTGSGVRNQPQHF. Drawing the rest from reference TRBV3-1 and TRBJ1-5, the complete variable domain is DTAVSQTPKYLVTQMGNDKSIKCEQNLGHDTMYWYKQDSKKFLKIMFSYNNKELIINETVPNRFSPKSPDKAHLNLHINSLELGDSAVYFCASSQTGSGVRNQPQHFGDGTRLSIL.

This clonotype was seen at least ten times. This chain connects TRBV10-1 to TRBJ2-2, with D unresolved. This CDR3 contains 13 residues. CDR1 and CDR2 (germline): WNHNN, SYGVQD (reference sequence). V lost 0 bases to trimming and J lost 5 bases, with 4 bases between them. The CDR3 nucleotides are TGCGCCAGCAGTGAGTCAGGGACCGGGGAGCTGTTTTTT. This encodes CASSESGTGELFF.

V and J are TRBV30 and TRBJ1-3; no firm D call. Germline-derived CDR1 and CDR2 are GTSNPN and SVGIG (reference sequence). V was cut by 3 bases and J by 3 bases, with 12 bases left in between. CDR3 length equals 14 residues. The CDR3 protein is CAWRFWEFGNTIYF. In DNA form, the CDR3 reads TGTGCCTGGAGATTTTGGGAATTTGGAAACACCATATATTTT.